Shown below are 11 T cell receptor beta chains from a single sample sequenced in a study of cytomegalovirus exposure and HLA in healthy donors (dated by TCRdb to 2016 to 2017). Libraries came from the immunoSEQ multiplex PCR assay. For the multiplex PCR, a mixture combining 60 forward primers for TCR Vbeta segments and 13 reverse primers for TCR Jbeta segments was used. TCRdb retrieved this table from immuneACCESS and kept in-frame rearrangements only. Not all clones are present; in checked studies, unresolved V genes account for under half, and no reason is known for the remainder. The sample contains around 200,000 clones, around four fifths of them found a single time. 2.6% of the sample rests with the top ten. Input material: PBMCs. The receptors here all came from a woman between 45 and 60 years old in good health and CMV-seropositive.

V usage is TRBV6-5 and J usage is TRBJ2-1; D may be TRBD1 (6 bases). There are 11 residues in the CDR3. Germline V CDR1 and CDR2: MNHEY, SVGAGI. Trimming cost V 6 bases and J 14 bases, with 14 bases left between them. This CDR3 reads CASRTGSGEFF. DNA for the CDR3: TGTGCCAGCAGAACAGGGTCCGGAGAGTTCTTC.

This sequence joins TRBV14 and TRBJ2-3; 7 nucleotides match TRBD2. Trimming took 4 bases from V and 2 from J; bases not matched to a gene: 3. This CDR3 contains 14 residues. CDR1 is SGHDN and CDR2 is FVKESK in the germline V gene. The CDR3 spells CASSLTSFTDTQYF. In DNA form, the CDR3 reads TGTGCCAGCAGCCTGACTAGCTTCACAGATACGCAGTATTTT.

This clone was recorded once. The chain couples TRBV19 to TRBJ2-3; the match to TRBD2 covers 8 bases. The CDR3 runs to 14 residues. The V and J ends lost 6 bases and 5 bases, in that order; junction bases with no gene match: 7. Germline V gene sequence: CDR1 LNHDA, CDR2 SQIVND (reference sequence). DNA of the CDR3: TGTGCCAGTAGCTCCGGGGGGGCTGGAGATACGCAGTATTTT. Translated, it gives CASSSGGAGDTQYF.

The chain links TRBV5-1 to TRBJ1-2; tentatively, D is TRBD1 (6 bases). Trimming left V 1 base short and J 3 bases short, with 7 bases between. Germline assignment: CDR1 SGHRS and CDR2 YFSETQ. The CDR3 is made up of 13 amino acids. In nucleotides, the CDR3 is TGCGCCAGCAGCTTGAACAGGGACTATGGCTACACCTTC. Amino acid sequence: CASSLNRDYGYTF.

The chain is built from TRBV5-1 and TRBJ1-4, with TRBD1 matching 8 bases. Trimming cost V 4 bases and J 4 bases; bases outside gene matches: 9. The germline CDR1 and CDR2 sequences are SGHRS and YFSETQ. CDR3 length: 16 amino acids. The DNA for the CDR3 is TGCGCCAGCAGCCCGGGTGGACAGGGCGGTAATGAAAAACTGTTTTTT. Protein product: CASSPGGQGGNEKLFF.

This sequence joins TRBV27 and TRBJ1-6; TRBD1 agrees at 9 bases. V was clipped by 4 bases and J by 7 bases; unmatched bases: 5. Germline CDR1 MNHEY, CDR2 SMNVEV (reference sequence). This CDR3 has 15 residues. The CDR3 DNA reads TGTGCCAGCAGTTCCACCGGGACAGGGAATTCACCCCTCCACTTT. It encodes CASSSTGTGNSPLHF.

This rearrangement joins TRBV18 to TRBJ2-7, with TRBD1 matching 9 bases. Germline CDR1 KGHSH, CDR2 LQKENI. The CDR3 is made up of 14 amino acids. The junction had 4 bases not matched to a gene; V was cut back by 4 bases and J by 3 bases. CDR3 protein: CASSLSGQGYEQYF. CDR3 coding DNA: TGTGCCAGCTCACTCTCGGGACAGGGCTACGAGCAGTACTTC.

This clone was detected only a few times. The chain carries TRBV27 and TRBJ1-1, with 12 bases fitting TRBD1. Germline loops: CDR1 MNHEY, CDR2 SMNVEV (reference sequence). The V segment lost 6 bases and the J segment 4 bases; nucleotides outside the gene matches: 6. This CDR3 comprises 15 residues. The DNA for the CDR3 is TGTGCCAGCAGCGCCGGGACAGGGGGCGTCACTGAAGCTTTCTTT. Its translation is CASSAGTGGVTEAFF.

The CDR3 region has the DNA TGTGCCAGCAGCTTTTCATCGGGACAGGGTGTTTCCTACGAGCAGTACTTC. The encoded protein is CASSFSSGQGVSYEQYF. The J gene is TRBJ2-5, the V gene TRBV11-2; TRBD1 aligns across 9 bases. The end of the DNA is better explained by TRBJ2-7, so the J call may be wrong. The CDR3 has 17 amino acids. Germline loops: CDR1 SGHAT, CDR2 FQNNGV.

The chain links TRBV5-1 to TRBJ1-1, with D hard to call. CDR1 and CDR2 from the germline V gene are SGHRS and YFSETQ. The CDR3 contains 14 residues. Trimming shortened V by 3 bases and J by 3 bases, and 12 bases separated the two germline ends. CDR3 sequence reads: CASSWGNGDTEAFF. The CDR3 coding sequence is TGCGCCAGCAGCTGGGGAAACGGGGACACTGAAGCTTTCTTT. Supplemented by reference TRBV5-1 and TRBJ1-1, the full variable domain reads KAGVTQTPRYLIKTRGQQVTLSCSPISGHRSVSWYQQTPGQGLQFLFEYFSETQRNKGNFPGRFSGRQFSNSRSEMNVSTLELGDSALYLCASSWGNGDTEAFFGQGTRLTVV.

This clone was seen a handful of times. The genes are TRBV5-1 and TRBJ1-4, with 8 positions matching TRBD1. The germline V gene has CDR1 SGHRS and CDR2 YFSETQ. Unmatched junction bases numbered 2, after V lost 4 bases and J lost 3 bases. The CDR3 loop spans 14 amino acids. CDR3: CASSPTGANEKLFF. As DNA, the CDR3 is TGCGCCAGCAGCCCGACAGGGGCTAATGAAAAACTGTTTTTT.